This T cell receptor beta chain was sequenced in a study of naive and memory T cell subsets. From the second PCR step, alpha and beta chains were amplified apart. Cells stained for CD3, CD4, CD8, CD45RA, CD27 and viability were sorted into four CD45RA/CD27 subsets. General study findings and limits: In naive cells, over 85% of TCR sequences were seen only once. Possibly reflecting memory cells re-expressing CD45RA, a few larger clonotypes occurred in naive repertoires, especially CD8. Gini index rose across naive, CM, EM and EMRA in CD4 and CD8.

The CDR3 length is 15 residues. Per germline, CDR1 SGHAT and CDR2 FQNNGV. Trimming removed 1 base at V and 9 bases at J, with 16 bases between. Two oligonucleotides, mixed equimolar, formed the beta constant-region primer covering TRBC1 and TRBC2. Ligated cDNA was amplified by four rounds of PCR with nested alpha and beta constant-region primers and SP2. TCRdb called the UMI-ligation and nested PCR reads again in MiXCR, with one record for every CDR3 protein. The sample contains roughly 83,000 distinct CDR3 sequences, approximately 10% of which appear only once. About this clonotype itself: Antigen unknown.

The sequence derives from a human donor in good health. The sample taken for sequencing was naive CD4+ T cells from blood. J is TRBJ2-1 and V is TRBV11-2; D gene unclear. CDR3 sequence (DNA): TGTGCCAGCAGCTTAGTTCCCGTTAACCTGGGTGAGCAGTTCTTC. Residues: CASSLVPVNLGEQFF. Full variable domain (outside the CDR3, taken from reference TRBV11-2 and TRBJ2-1): EAGVAQSPRYKIIEKRQSVAFWCNPISGHATLYWYQQILGQGPKLLIQFQNNGVVDDSQLPKDRFSAERLKGVDSTLKIQPAKLEDSAVYLCASSLVPVNLGEQFFGPGTRLTVL.